The 29 T cell receptor beta chains listed next were all sequenced from one sample in a study of T-cell reconstitution after alpha-beta-depleted transplantation in children. As it was prepared, the TCRbeta library received unique molecular identifiers. Each CDR3 protein is one row after TCRdb ran MiXCR on the PCR reads. This sample yields some 600,000 distinct CDR3 sequences, of which over 10% are seen a single time; 2% to 2.5% belongs to the top ten. Material: PBMCs, mostly from graft donor cells, obtained 360 days after TCRalphabeta/CD19-depleted stem cell transplant. The receptors here all came from a male patient aged 10 to 17 who had a stem cell transplant for acute myeloid leukemia, so the T cells may come from the graft donor.

In its sample, this clonotype was seen a few times. The chain recombines TRBV5-1 with TRBJ2-1, with 7 bases fitting TRBD1. After removal of 0 bases from V and 4 bases from J, the junction contained 7 bases not matched to a gene. Germline CDR1 reads SGHRS; CDR2 reads YFSETQ. The CDR3 consists of 16 residues. CDR3 region: CASSLEGTDEYNEQFF. CDR3 nucleotide sequence: TGCGCCAGCAGCTTGGAGGGGACAGACGAGTACAATGAGCAGTTCTTC.

This clonotype was recorded many times. The rearrangement uses TRBV29-1 and TRBJ2-7; 9 bases fit TRBD1. J lost 1 base, V lost 0 bases, and 10 bases had no gene match. Germline V lookup: CDR1 SQVTM, CDR2 ANQGSEA. This CDR3 comprises 17 residues. The CDR3 is CSVEESPGQGRSYEQYF. The CDR3 region has the DNA TGCAGCGTTGAAGAAAGTCCGGGACAGGGCAGATCCTACGAGCAGTACTTC.

This clonotype was detected only a few times. The CDR3 is CSAGNPQGARSGANVLTF. The CDR3 coding sequence is TGCAGTGCCGGAAATCCACAGGGGGCGCGGTCTGGGGCCAACGTCCTGACTTTC. The chain couples TRBV20-1 to TRBJ2-6, with 9 bases identical to TRBD1. The CDR3 extends over 18 amino acids. CDR1 is DFQATT and CDR2 is SNEGSKA in the germline V gene (reference sequence). Trimming removed 6 bases from V and 1 base from J; junction bases left unmatched: 13.

This clonotype showed up many times. The V and J genes are TRBV29-1 and TRBJ2-2, with 9 positions matching TRBD1. V lost 5 bases and J lost 3; bases outside the gene matches: 4. The V gene's germline CDR1 is SQVTM and CDR2 ANQGSEA. This CDR3 spans 14 amino acids. The CDR3 is CSVSRQGDTGELFF. CDR3 in DNA: TGCAGCGTTTCTAGACAGGGGGACACCGGGGAGCTGTTTTTT.

This clonotype was seen a handful of times. The chain recombines TRBV28 with TRBJ2-1; TRBD2 matches at 8 bases. The CDR3 covers 18 residues. Trimming removed 4 bases from V and 0 bases from J; junction bases left unmatched: 11. The germline gives CDR1 MDHEN, CDR2 SYDVKM. CDR3 coding DNA: TGTGCCAGCAGTTCCGCAACTAGCGGAGTAAGCTCCTACAATGAGCAGTTCTTC. This sequence encodes CASSSATSGVSSYNEQFF.

The chain employs TRBV4-1 and TRBJ1-2; 9 bases align to TRBD1. Germline V gene data show CDR1 as MGHRA and CDR2 as YSYEKL. The CDR3 is made up of 16 amino acids. J was trimmed by 3 bases and V by 3 bases; bases with no gene match: 8. DNA of the CDR3: TGCGCCAGCAGCCAGAACCCGGGACAGGGATACTATGGCTACACCTTC. This sequence encodes CASSQNPGQGYYGYTF.

This clonotype was counted at least ten times. The gene calls are TRBV29-1 and TRBJ2-7, with TRBD2 identical over 8 bases. Germline assignment: CDR1 SQVTM and CDR2 ANQGSEA. The CDR3 covers 13 residues. Unmatched junction bases numbered 4, after V lost 4 bases and J lost 2 bases. CDR3 in amino acids: CSVVAGGPYEQYF. Here the CDR3 DNA reads TGCAGCGTTGTGGCGGGAGGCCCCTACGAGCAGTACTTC.

This clonotype was recorded many times. The CDR3 region has the DNA TGTGCCAGCAGCCAAGGTCCGATTAACACTGAAGCTTTCTTT. Protein product: CASSQGPINTEAFF. The rearrangement joins TRBV4-2 to TRBJ1-1; no clear D. CDR3 length: 14 amino acids. The ends were cut back, 1 base at V and 2 bases at J, with 8 bases in the middle. The germline V gene encodes CDR1 LGHNA and CDR2 YNFKEQ.

The genes are TRBV28 and TRBJ2-5; possibly TRBD2 for D (5 bases). CDR3 length: 14 residues. Between the trimmed V and J ends, which lost 6 bases and 6 bases, there was a span of 17 bases. Germline CDR1 reads MDHEN; CDR2 reads SYDVKM. The CDR3 DNA follows: TGTGCCAGCAGAGCGGACGGAAGCGTAAAGACCCAGTACTTC. Its translation: CASRADGSVKTQYF.

This clonotype was recorded a few times. The chain has TRBV28 and TRBJ1-3; D not resolved. CDR1 MDHEN and CDR2 SYDVKM come from the germline V gene. Trimming shortened V by 6 bases and J by 0 bases, and 12 bases separated the two germline ends. This CDR3 region has 15 residues. For the CDR3, the DNA is TGTGCCAGCAGCGTGACTGGTAGCTCTGGAAACACCATATATTTT. It is translated as CASSVTGSSGNTIYF.

This sequence joins TRBV6-2 or TRBV6-3 and TRBJ2-1; no clear D. The CDR3 consists of 12 residues. Between the trimmed V and J ends, which lost 5 bases and 5 bases, there was a span of 7 bases. In germline, CDR1 is MNHEY, CDR2 SVGEGT. This CDR3 is CASSRANNEQFF. The DNA of the CDR3 is TGTGCCAGCAGTCGGGCCAACAATGAGCAGTTCTTC.

This chain uses TRBV6-2 or TRBV6-3 with TRBJ2-7, with 10 bases fitting TRBD2. Germline assignment: CDR1 MNHEY and CDR2 SVGEGT. The CDR3 extends over 17 amino acids. V shed 6 bases and J 2 bases; nucleotides not matched to a gene: 13. The CDR3 sequence is CASRLHQGLAAAYEQYF. In DNA form, the CDR3 reads TGTGCCAGCAGACTCCATCAAGGACTAGCGGCGGCCTACGAGCAGTACTTC.

This clonotype has at least ten counts. This chain's CDR3 is CSAKNWETQYF. The CDR3 DNA reads as TGCAGTGCTAAGAATTGGGAGACCCAGTACTTC. The chain has TRBV20-1 and TRBJ2-5; D remains ambiguous. This CDR3 contains 11 residues. Germline CDR1 DFQATT, CDR2 SNEGSKA (reference sequence). V was clipped by 4 bases and J by 5 bases, with 8 bases between them.

The chain is built from TRBV20-1 and TRBJ2-7; a weak D match, TRBD1 (6 bases). The CDR3 totals 14 residues. Trimming cost V 5 bases and J 2 bases, with 16 bases left between them. The germline CDR1 and CDR2 sequences are DFQATT and SNEGSKA (reference sequence). The CDR3 spells CSALGQTLTYEQYF. The CDR3 coding sequence is TGCAGTGCTCTTGGACAGACTTTAACCTACGAGCAGTACTTC.

The table lists this clonotype with many counts. This sequence joins TRBV4-2 and TRBJ2-7, with TRBD2 identical over 9 bases. The CDR3 extends over 16 amino acids. Trimming cost V 1 base and J 2 bases; bases outside gene matches: 6. CDR1 and CDR2 from the germline V gene are LGHNA and YNFKEQ. The CDR3 sequence: CASSQVGLAGTYEQYF. In DNA form, the CDR3 reads TGTGCCAGCAGCCAAGTAGGTCTAGCGGGAACCTACGAGCAGTACTTC.

Only a few counts were recorded for this clonotype. J is TRBJ2-7 and V is TRBV3-1; D is unclear. CDR1 and CDR2 (germline): LGHDT, YNNKEL (reference sequence). Trimming pared 4 bases from V and 4 bases from J, leaving 17 bases between. The CDR3 consists of 15 residues. This CDR3 is CASSRETARAYEQYF. The CDR3 region has the DNA TGTGCCAGCAGCCGAGAGACCGCCAGAGCGTACGAGCAGTACTTC.

With regard to this clonotype: This sequence may be a read error, since a much larger clone differs from it by one base. The CDR3 bases are TGTGACAGCAGTCCAATCGGAAATCAGCCCCAGCATTTT. Translated, it gives CDSSPIGNQPQHF. J is TRBJ1-5 and V is TRBV6-2 or TRBV6-3; D is undetermined. The CDR3 length is 13 residues. Germline loops: CDR1 MNHEY, CDR2 SVGEGT.

This clonotype was counted only a few times. V is TRBV5-1 and J is TRBJ2-3; D is perhaps TRBD1 (6 bases). Trimming shortened V by 2 bases and J by 5 bases, and 15 bases separated the two germline ends. CDR1 is SGHRS and CDR2 is YFSETQ in the germline V gene. The CDR3 spans 15 residues. The CDR3 DNA reads TGCGCCAGCAGCTTCGAAAGGGGACACCTAGATACGCAGTATTTT. Translated, it gives CASSFERGHLDTQYF. Together with reference TRBV5-1 and TRBJ2-3, the CDR3 gives the full variable domain: KAGVTQTPRYLIKTRGQQVTLSCSPISGHRSVSWYQQTPGQGLQFLFEYFSETQRNKGNFPGRFSGRQFSNSRSEMNVSTLELGDSALYLCASSFERGHLDTQYFGPGTRLTVL.

This clonotype was seen only a few times. The chain links TRBV7-9 to TRBJ1-1; D not resolved. The CDR3 sequence is 16 residues long. V was shortened by 2 bases and J by 1 base, with 14 bases between the two germline ends. Germline V CDR1 and CDR2: SEHNR, FQNEAQ (reference sequence). The CDR3 DNA sequence: TGTGCCAGCAGCTTACGAAGGACCCTGGGGAACACTGAAGCTTTCTTT. Translating gives CASSLRRTLGNTEAFF. Complete variable domain (other parts from reference TRBV7-9 and TRBJ1-1): DTGVSQNPRHKITKRGQNVTFRCDPISEHNRLYWYRQTLGQGPEFLTYFQNEAQLEKSRLLSDRFSAERPKGSFSTLEIQRTEQGDSAMYLCASSLRRTLGNTEAFFGQGTRLTVV.

This clonotype was seen more than once but under ten times. The V and J genes are TRBV7-8 and TRBJ1-1, with TRBD1 as a possible D gene (6 bases). CDR3 length equals 15 residues. Trimming left V 4 bases short and J 4 bases short, with 16 bases between. Germline V gene sequence: CDR1 SGHVS, CDR2 FQNEAQ. CDR3: CASSSRGQRATEAFF. The CDR3 region has the DNA TGTGCCAGCAGCTCAAGGGGACAAAGAGCCACTGAAGCTTTCTTT.

This clonotype showed up many times. The chain uses TRBV29-1 and TRBJ1-1; D is undetermined. CDR1 SQVTM and CDR2 ANQGSEA come from the germline V gene. The CDR3 runs to 11 residues. V gave up 4 bases and J gave up 1 base, with 4 bases separating them. CDR3 sequence reads: CSVVQNTEAFF. The CDR3 region has the DNA TGCAGCGTTGTCCAGAACACTGAAGCTTTCTTT.

This clonotype was seen many times. The chain employs TRBV7-6 and TRBJ2-7, with 7 bases aligning to TRBD2. The V gene's germline CDR1 is SGHVS and CDR2 FNYEAQ. Unmatched junction bases numbered 9, after V lost 2 bases and J lost 2 bases. This CDR3 has 16 residues. The CDR3 loop reads CASSLLGAGETYEQYF. For the CDR3, the DNA is TGTGCCAGCAGCTTACTCGGCGCGGGAGAAACCTACGAGCAGTACTTC.

Only a few counts were recorded for this clonotype. The chain joins TRBV3-1 to TRBJ2-1, with 10 positions matching TRBD2. The CDR3 sequence is 17 residues long. V lost 4 bases to trimming and J lost 7 bases; unmatched junction nucleotides: 13. Per germline, CDR1 LGHDT and CDR2 YNNKEL (reference sequence). The CDR3 DNA reads TGTGCCAGCAGCCTAGACCTAGCGGGAGCCCCGATGAATGAGCAGTTCTTC. Residues: CASSLDLAGAPMNEQFF.

The chain couples TRBV28 to TRBJ2-3; D might be TRBD1 (5 bases). The CDR3 totals 15 residues. From germline, CDR1 is MDHEN and CDR2 SYDVKM. Trimming shortened V by 7 bases and J by 1 base, and 15 bases separated the two germline ends. The CDR3 region is CASIQLTEGTDTQYF. The CDR3 region has the DNA TGTGCCAGCATTCAGTTGACAGAGGGCACAGATACGCAGTATTTT. Based on the CDR3 plus reference TRBV28 and TRBJ2-3, the full variable domain is DVKVTQSSRYLVKRTGEKVFLECVQDMDHENMFWYRQDPGLGLRLIYFSYDVKMKEKGDIPEGYSVSREKKERFSLILESASTNQTSMYLCASIQLTEGTDTQYFGPGTRLTVL.

This clonotype showed up just a few times. The chain links TRBV5-1 to TRBJ2-3; D is possibly TRBD2 (6 bases). V lost 4 bases and J lost 0, with 9 bases in between. Germline CDR1 reads SGHRS; CDR2 reads YFSETQ. CDR3 length equals 14 residues. As DNA, the CDR3 is TGCGCCAGCAGCGGCGGGACCAGCACAGATACGCAGTATTTT. Translated: CASSGGTSTDTQYF.

This clonotype has just a few counts. The rearrangement joins TRBV11-2 to TRBJ2-1; D is undetermined. The V gene lost 5 bases and the J gene lost 7 bases, with 12 bases spanning the gap. This CDR3 spans 13 amino acids. In germline, CDR1 is SGHAT, CDR2 FQNNGV. The CDR3: CASSPARRNEQFF. The CDR3 region has the DNA TGTGCCAGCAGCCCCGCCAGGCGGAATGAGCAGTTCTTC.

The chain couples TRBV11-1 to TRBJ2-1; TRBD2 aligns across 14 bases. The CDR3 runs to 20 residues. V trimming: 5 bases; J trimming: 1 base; junction bases outside the gene matches: 13. From germline, CDR1 is SGHAT and CDR2 FQDESV (reference sequence). The CDR3 is CASSPRLAGGPGSSYNEQFF. The CDR3 DNA reads as TGTGCCAGCAGCCCGAGACTAGCGGGAGGGCCAGGATCGTCCTACAATGAGCAGTTCTTC.

This clonotype turned up a few times. The chain links TRBV12-3 or TRBV12-4 to TRBJ2-3; perhaps TRBD2 as D (6 bases). The CDR3 consists of 15 residues. With 4 bases removed from V and 6 bases from J, the gap between germline ends came to 17 bases. CDR3 bases: TGTGCCAGCAGTTCGGGGTTTATAGGGAGGGATACGCAGTATTTT. As protein: CASSSGFIGRDTQYF.

This clonotype was observed a handful of times. CDR3: CASSQSFRNTEAFF. The CDR3, as DNA: TGTGCCAGCAGCCAGAGTTTTCGGAACACTGAAGCTTTCTTT. The gene calls are TRBV7-9 and TRBJ1-1; D is uncertain. The V end was cut by 5 bases, the J end by 1 base, with 11 bases between. This CDR3 is 14 amino acids long. Germline-derived CDR1 and CDR2 are SEHNR and FQNEAQ (reference sequence).